These T cell receptor beta chains were read from a single sample in a study of early T cells in non-severe SARS-CoV-2 infection. Each CDR3 protein is one row after TCRdb ran MiXCR on the 5' RACE reads. The sample has roughly 76,000 distinct CDR3 sequences; more than 9% are singletons. Sequencing input: whole blood. The source of these receptors is an adult who was a healthcare worker with PCR-confirmed SARS-CoV-2 infection or an uninfected control (not recorded which). Both conserved end residues are part of each CDR3. Fields, in order: CDR3 DNA, CDR3 protein, D gene, clone size, V gene, J gene, CDR3 length. The D gene is left open where the match is weak. Some rows have no size entry. The others give once, few or many, or a class for an expanded clone.

CDR3nt: TGCGCCAGCAGCCTAGGGGACAATGAGCAGTTCTTC; CDR3aa: CASSLGDNEQFF; d_gene: NA; abundance: few; v_gene: TRBV5-1; j_gene: TRBJ2-1; len: 12
CDR3nt: TGTGCCAGCAGGGAACTAGCGGAAACAGATACGCAGTATTTT; CDR3aa: CASRELAETDTQYF; d_gene: TRBD2; abundance: NA; v_gene: TRBV6-2/TRBV6-3; j_gene: TRBJ2-3; len: 14
CDR3nt: TGTGCCAGCAGTTACAAACCGGGGCCTTCAGCCAAAAACATTCAGTACTTC; CDR3aa: CASSYKPGPSAKNIQYF; d_gene: NA; abundance: NA; v_gene: TRBV6-6; j_gene: TRBJ2-4; len: 17
CDR3nt: TGCAGCGCTTTGGGACTAGCGCTCAGCTCCTACGAGCAGTACTTC; CDR3aa: CSALGLALSSYEQYF; d_gene: TRBD2; abundance: NA; v_gene: TRBV29-1; j_gene: TRBJ2-7; len: 15
CDR3nt: TGTGCCAGCAGCGAGACAGAATCAGGGTTAGCTTTCTTT; CDR3aa: CASSETESGLAFF; d_gene: NA; abundance: many; v_gene: TRBV2; j_gene: TRBJ1-1; len: 13
CDR3nt: TGTGCCAGCAGTTTAAGTCTAGCGGGATACAATGAGCAGTTCTTC; CDR3aa: CASSLSLAGYNEQFF; d_gene: TRBD2; abundance: NA; v_gene: TRBV12-3/TRBV12-4; j_gene: TRBJ2-1; len: 15
CDR3nt: TGTGCCAGTACCGGATCCGGGACGCCATACGAGCAGTACTTC; CDR3aa: CASTGSGTPYEQYF; d_gene: NA; abundance: few; v_gene: TRBV19; j_gene: TRBJ2-7; len: 14
CDR3nt: TGTGCCAGCAGTTCTCCGGGACAGGCCACCTACGAGCAGTACTTC; CDR3aa: CASSSPGQATYEQYF; d_gene: TRBD1; abundance: NA; v_gene: TRBV28; j_gene: TRBJ2-7; len: 15
CDR3nt: TGTGCCACCAGTGATGACGGGGGCGAAACCTACAATGAGCAGTTCTTC; CDR3aa: CATSDDGGETYNEQFF; d_gene: NA; abundance: few; v_gene: TRBV24-1; j_gene: TRBJ2-1; len: 16
CDR3nt: TGTGCCAGCAGCCAAGGACGGAGCTATGGCTACACCTTC; CDR3aa: CASSQGRSYGYTF; d_gene: NA; abundance: few; v_gene: TRBV7-2; j_gene: TRBJ1-2; len: 13
CDR3nt: TGTGCCAGCAGCCAAGTGGGGCGGAGATACAATGAGCAGTTCTTC; CDR3aa: CASSQVGRRYNEQFF; d_gene: NA; abundance: many; v_gene: TRBV3-1; j_gene: TRBJ2-1; len: 15
CDR3nt: TGTGCCAGCAGCCCTACTAGCGGGGGACGCAATGAGCAGTTCTTC; CDR3aa: CASSPTSGGRNEQFF; d_gene: TRBD2; abundance: NA; v_gene: TRBV12-3/TRBV12-4; j_gene: TRBJ2-1; len: 15
CDR3nt: TGTGCCAGCAGCTCCGAAACGTTTGGGAGGAGGTCCTACAATGAGCAGTTCTTC; CDR3aa: CASSSETFGRRSYNEQFF; d_gene: NA; abundance: NA; v_gene: TRBV7-2; j_gene: TRBJ2-1; len: 18
CDR3nt: TGCAGCGCTCCCCGGGGGCGCGAGCAGTACTTC; CDR3aa: CSAPRGREQYF; d_gene: NA; abundance: few; v_gene: TRBV20-1; j_gene: TRBJ2-7; len: 11
CDR3nt: TGTGCCAGCAGCCGGCTCCCAGCGGGAGTGAACAATGAGCAGTTCTTC; CDR3aa: CASSRLPAGVNNEQFF; d_gene: TRBD2; abundance: NA; v_gene: TRBV7-6; j_gene: TRBJ2-1; len: 16
CDR3nt: TGTGCCTGGAGTGTGGCACTAGCGATTGAGCAGTTCTTC; CDR3aa: CAWSVALAIEQFF; d_gene: TRBD2; abundance: few; v_gene: TRBV30; j_gene: TRBJ2-1; len: 13
CDR3nt: TGTGCCAGCAGTTTTTTAGGAGTCAACAATCAGCCCCAGCATTTT; CDR3aa: CASSFLGVNNQPQHF; d_gene: NA; abundance: NA; v_gene: TRBV12-3/TRBV12-4; j_gene: TRBJ1-5; len: 15
CDR3nt: TGCAGTGCTCCCCGAGCGGGAACCACGAATGAGCAGTTCTTC; CDR3aa: CSAPRAGTTNEQFF; d_gene: TRBD2; abundance: few; v_gene: TRBV20-1; j_gene: TRBJ2-1; len: 14
CDR3nt: TGTGCCAGCAGCGCTGACACGTCGAACACCGGGGAGCTGTTTTTT; CDR3aa: CASSADTSNTGELFF; d_gene: NA; abundance: many; v_gene: TRBV7-9; j_gene: TRBJ2-2; len: 15
CDR3nt: TGTGCCAGTAGTATCAGGGGGAGTAGGGATACGCAGTATTTT; CDR3aa: CASSIRGSRDTQYF; d_gene: TRBD1; abundance: many; v_gene: TRBV19; j_gene: TRBJ2-3; len: 14
CDR3nt: TGCAGCGCAAACACAGGGGCCACTGAAGCTTTCTTT; CDR3aa: CSANTGATEAFF; d_gene: TRBD1; abundance: few; v_gene: TRBV29-1; j_gene: TRBJ1-1; len: 12
CDR3nt: TGTGCCAGCAGCTTCGGGACTCCTTTCGGCGGGGAGCTGTTTTTT; CDR3aa: CASSFGTPFGGELFF; d_gene: NA; abundance: NA; v_gene: TRBV5-6; j_gene: TRBJ2-2; len: 15
CDR3nt: TGTGCCAGCAGCTTAGATCCCAGGGTCGAGCAGTACTTC; CDR3aa: CASSLDPRVEQYF; d_gene: NA; abundance: few; v_gene: TRBV11-2; j_gene: TRBJ2-7; len: 13
CDR3nt: TGTGCCAGCAGTACAACGAAGAATGAAGCCTTCTTT; CDR3aa: CASSTTKNEAFF; d_gene: NA; abundance: NA; v_gene: TRBV28; j_gene: TRBJ1-1; len: 12
CDR3nt: TGCAGCCTCGAAAGCAGGGGGGGCCGGTTTGGCTACACCTTC; CDR3aa: CSLESRGGRFGYTF; d_gene: TRBD1; abundance: NA; v_gene: TRBV29-1; j_gene: TRBJ1-2; len: 14
CDR3nt: TGTGCCAGCAGCTTACTGGTGGTCCTAGCGGAGGACAATGAGCAGTTCTTC; CDR3aa: CASSLLVVLAEDNEQFF; d_gene: TRBD2; abundance: NA; v_gene: TRBV11-2; j_gene: TRBJ2-1; len: 17
CDR3nt: TGCAGTGCTCACAGGGCAGGAAACACCATATATTTT; CDR3aa: CSAHRAGNTIYF; d_gene: NA; abundance: NA; v_gene: TRBV20-1; j_gene: TRBJ1-3; len: 12
CDR3nt: TGTGCCAGCTCACCACCGGGACAGGGGATCTCCAATGAGCAGTTCTTC; CDR3aa: CASSPPGQGISNEQFF; d_gene: TRBD1; abundance: many; v_gene: TRBV18; j_gene: TRBJ2-1; len: 16
CDR3nt: TGTGCCAGCTCACCACCAGTCAGCGGAAACGAGCAGTACTTC; CDR3aa: CASSPPVSGNEQYF; d_gene: NA; abundance: many; v_gene: TRBV18; j_gene: TRBJ2-7; len: 14
CDR3nt: TGTGCCAGCAGCGCGGGAGGGGGTTCCCAGTACTTC; CDR3aa: CASSAGGGSQYF; d_gene: TRBD2; abundance: many; v_gene: TRBV7-9; j_gene: TRBJ2-5; len: 12
CDR3nt: TGTGCCAGCAGCCTTGGACAGGGGGTTAGCACAGATACGCAGTATTTT; CDR3aa: CASSLGQGVSTDTQYF; d_gene: TRBD1; abundance: NA; v_gene: TRBV7-9; j_gene: TRBJ2-3; len: 16
CDR3nt: TGTGCCAGTAGTAAACTGGGACAGTTGGAGACCCAGTACTTC; CDR3aa: CASSKLGQLETQYF; d_gene: TRBD1; abundance: NA; v_gene: TRBV19; j_gene: TRBJ2-5; len: 14
CDR3nt: TGTGCCAGCAGCTTAGAGGCCGGCGCGAATGAAAAACTGTTTTTT; CDR3aa: CASSLEAGANEKLFF; d_gene: NA; abundance: NA; v_gene: TRBV7-2; j_gene: TRBJ1-4; len: 15
CDR3nt: TGTGCCAGCAGTACCCCAACAGGGGGAAAACTGTTTTTT; CDR3aa: CASSTPTGGKLFF; d_gene: TRBD1; abundance: many; v_gene: TRBV27; j_gene: TRBJ1-4; len: 13
CDR3nt: TGTGCCAGCAGCCTCACCTCGAAAAACATTCAGTACTTC; CDR3aa: CASSLTSKNIQYF; d_gene: NA; abundance: few; v_gene: TRBV12-3/TRBV12-4; j_gene: TRBJ2-4; len: 13
CDR3nt: TGTGCCAGCAGCTTAACGGGGGGGATGGATTGGGAGACCCAGTACTTC; CDR3aa: CASSLTGGMDWETQYF; d_gene: TRBD2; abundance: NA; v_gene: TRBV7-8; j_gene: TRBJ2-5; len: 16
CDR3nt: TGTGCCAGCAGTCCCGGGACCTCTAGCACAGATACGCAGTATTTT; CDR3aa: CASSPGTSSTDTQYF; d_gene: NA; abundance: many; v_gene: TRBV27; j_gene: TRBJ2-3; len: 15
CDR3nt: TGTGCCAGCAGTTTATACGGCAGGCGGGGTTACGAGCAGTACTTC; CDR3aa: CASSLYGRRGYEQYF; d_gene: NA; abundance: few; v_gene: TRBV27; j_gene: TRBJ2-7; len: 15
CDR3nt: TGTGCCAGCAGTTTATCAGGGGTTCAGACCCAGTACTTC; CDR3aa: CASSLSGVQTQYF; d_gene: NA; abundance: many; v_gene: TRBV28; j_gene: TRBJ2-5; len: 13
CDR3nt: TGTGCCAGCAGCTTGGCCGGAGTTGAGCAGTTCTTC; CDR3aa: CASSLAGVEQFF; d_gene: NA; abundance: few; v_gene: TRBV5-5; j_gene: TRBJ2-1; len: 12
CDR3nt: TGTGCCAGCAGCTCGACCCCGAGGGAAGGGGAGACCCAGTACTTC; CDR3aa: CASSSTPREGETQYF; d_gene: NA; abundance: many; v_gene: TRBV7-6; j_gene: TRBJ2-5; len: 15
CDR3nt: TGTGCCAGCAGTTACTCAGAGGGTGGCTACGAGCAGTACTTC; CDR3aa: CASSYSEGGYEQYF; d_gene: NA; abundance: many; v_gene: TRBV6-2/TRBV6-3; j_gene: TRBJ2-7; len: 14
CDR3nt: TGTGCCAGCAAGCGGGACACTGAAGCTTTCTTT; CDR3aa: CASKRDTEAFF; d_gene: NA; abundance: NA; v_gene: TRBV28; j_gene: TRBJ1-1; len: 11
CDR3nt: TGTGCCACCAGCCCCCGGGACTGGCCCTACGAGCAGTACTTC; CDR3aa: CATSPRDWPYEQYF; d_gene: NA; abundance: NA; v_gene: TRBV15; j_gene: TRBJ2-7; len: 14
CDR3nt: TGTGCCAGCAGCGTTACGGACGACACTGAAGCTTTCTTT; CDR3aa: CASSVTDDTEAFF; d_gene: NA; abundance: many; v_gene: TRBV9; j_gene: TRBJ1-1; len: 13
CDR3nt: TGCAGCGTTGAAAGGGGCAGCACAGATACGCAGTATTTT; CDR3aa: CSVERGSTDTQYF; d_gene: NA; abundance: many; v_gene: TRBV29-1; j_gene: TRBJ2-3; len: 13
CDR3nt: TGTGCCAGCTGCGATAGGGGTGCGAGTCAAGAGACCCAGTACTTC; CDR3aa: CASCDRGASQETQYF; d_gene: NA; abundance: NA; v_gene: TRBV5-4; j_gene: TRBJ2-5; len: 15
CDR3nt: TGTGCCAGCAGCCCTGGACAGTCGGCTGAGTATCAGCCCCAGCATTTT; CDR3aa: CASSPGQSAEYQPQHF; d_gene: NA; abundance: many; v_gene: TRBV6-6; j_gene: TRBJ1-5; len: 16